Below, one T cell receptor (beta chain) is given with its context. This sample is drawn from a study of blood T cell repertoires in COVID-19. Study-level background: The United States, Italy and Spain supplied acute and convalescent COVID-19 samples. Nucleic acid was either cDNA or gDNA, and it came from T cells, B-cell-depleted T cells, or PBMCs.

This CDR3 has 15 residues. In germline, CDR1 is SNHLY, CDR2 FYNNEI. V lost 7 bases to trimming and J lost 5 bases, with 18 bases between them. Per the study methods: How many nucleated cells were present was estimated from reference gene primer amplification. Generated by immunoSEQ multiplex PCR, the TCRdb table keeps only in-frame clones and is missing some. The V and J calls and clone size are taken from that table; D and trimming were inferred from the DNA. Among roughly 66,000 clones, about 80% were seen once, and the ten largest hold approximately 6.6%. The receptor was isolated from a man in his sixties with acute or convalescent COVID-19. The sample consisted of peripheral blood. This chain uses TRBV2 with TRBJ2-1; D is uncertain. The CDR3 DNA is TGTGCCAGCACCCAATACGGCGGTGGCAACAATGAGCAGTTCTTC. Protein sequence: CASTQYGGGNNEQFF.